Presented here are 21 T cell receptor beta chains from one specimen sequenced in a study of blood T cells in healthy people across ages. Combining a sample-barcoded 5' primer with a J-beta primer mix, a second PCR ran for about 7 to 12 cycles. TCRdb itself ran the 5' RACE reads through MiXCR, one entry per CDR3 protein. The data contain hundreds of thousands of distinct CDR3 sequences, around 41% of them seen just once; the ten biggest clones take up 25% to 35%. Material for sequencing was blood. The receptors come from a man aged 80 or over in good health.

This rearrangement joins TRBV11-2 to TRBJ2-1; TRBD2 is a possible D gene (5 bases). There are 12 residues in the CDR3. V dropped 3 bases and J dropped 15 bases, with 15 bases sitting between them. Germline V gene data show CDR1 as SGHAT and CDR2 as FQNNGV. Here the CDR3 reads CASSFLPGSRFF. CDR3 DNA sequence: TGTGCCAGCAGCTTCTTACCGGGGTCGCGGTTCTTC.

This clonotype appeared a few times. The V call is TRBV29-1, the J call TRBJ2-5; possible D gene TRBD2, 5 bases. This CDR3 has 12 amino acids. Germline CDR1 SQVTM, CDR2 ANQGSEA. V dropped 4 bases and J dropped 5 bases, with 11 bases sitting between them. CDR3 sequence: CSVGEQSETQYF. The CDR3, as DNA: TGCAGCGTTGGGGAGCAGTCGGAGACCCAGTACTTC.

The gene calls are TRBV7-6 and TRBJ2-7, with 9 nucleotides matching TRBD2. CDR3 size: 14 residues. The germline V gene has CDR1 SGHVS and CDR2 FNYEAQ. V shed 5 bases, J shed 4 bases, and the junction held 6 bases outside the gene matches. The CDR3 is CASSRISGSYEQYF. The CDR3 coding sequence is TGTGCCAGCAGCCGGATTAGCGGGAGTTACGAGCAGTACTTC.

The J gene is TRBJ1-5, the V gene TRBV4-3; D not certain. The CDR3 sequence is 13 residues long. Per the germline V gene, CDR1 is LGHNA and CDR2 is YSLEER. V shed 2 bases and J shed 5 bases, with 7 bases lying between them. The CDR3 bases are TGCGCCAGCAGCCAACATTTGGATCAGCCCCAGCATTTT. Translation: CASSQHLDQPQHF.

The table lists this clonotype with a few counts. The V call is TRBV29-1, the J call TRBJ2-3, with TRBD2 matching 10 bases. This CDR3 is 14 amino acids long. Germline V gene data show CDR1 as SQVTM and CDR2 as ANQGSEA. After removal of 6 bases from V and 0 bases from J, the junction contained 3 bases not matched to a gene. This chain's CDR3 is CSVGLAPSTDTQYF. The CDR3 region has the DNA TGCAGCGTGGGACTAGCGCCTAGCACAGATACGCAGTATTTT.

This chain connects TRBV6-1 to TRBJ2-1; possibly TRBD1 or TRBD2 for D (6 bases each). Germline V gene sequence: CDR1 MNHNS, CDR2 SASEGT. CDR3 length: 15 residues. V lost 4 bases and J lost 2, with 12 bases in between. The CDR3 bases are TGTGCCAGCAGTGTGGAAGGGGGGCCCTACAATGAGCAGTTCTTC. It encodes CASSVEGGPYNEQFF.

A few counts support this clonotype. This sequence joins TRBV2 and TRBJ2-3, with TRBD1 matching over 9 bases. The CDR3 loop spans 13 amino acids. Germline CDR1 SNHLY, CDR2 FYNNEI. With 10 bases clipped from V and 3 bases from J, the junction kept 5 bases outside the gene matches. For the CDR3, the DNA is TGTGCCACGACAGGGGGTTGGACAGATACGCAGTATTTT. This translates into CATTGGWTDTQYF.

The chain couples TRBV10-1 to TRBJ1-2; no clear D gene. In germline, CDR1 is WNHNN, CDR2 SYGVQD (reference sequence). The CDR3 is 14 amino acids. Trimming shortened V by 4 bases and J by 3 bases, and 12 bases separated the two germline ends. The CDR3 spells CASSVARGYYGYTF. The DNA for the CDR3 is TGCGCCAGCAGTGTCGCCCGAGGGTACTATGGCTACACCTTC.

This clonotype was observed a handful of times. The chain has TRBV30 and TRBJ2-7; 7 positions agree with TRBD1. Matching the DNA end better, TRBJ2-5 makes the J call doubtful. The CDR3 has 14 amino acids. CDR1 is GTSNPN, CDR2 SVGIG, per germline (reference sequence). The CDR3 DNA follows: TGTGCCTGGAGTCCCCGGACAGGCCTTGAGACCCAGTACTTC. Its protein product is CAWSPRTGLETQYF.

This clonotype has a handful of counts. The chain links TRBV12-3 or TRBV12-4 to TRBJ2-7, with 9 bases fitting TRBD1. This CDR3 is built from 17 residues. V trimming: 3 bases; J trimming: 5 bases; junction bases outside the gene matches: 14. CDR3 nucleotides: TGTGCCAGCAGTTTCGAACGGACCGGGACAGGGCCGAACGAGCAGTACTTC. It translates to CASSFERTGTGPNEQYF.

The chain couples TRBV6-2 or TRBV6-3 to TRBJ1-5; no firm D call. The germline gives CDR1 MNHEY, CDR2 SVGEGT. The CDR3 totals 14 residues. V lost 8 bases to trimming and J lost 7 bases, with 18 bases between them. In DNA form, the CDR3 reads TGTGCCAGCCTTCCAACGGGTTTCCGGCAGCCCCAGCATTTT. Its translation is CASLPTGFRQPQHF.

As for this clonotype: A much more abundant neighbour one base away suggests this may be a read error. Because it lacks the conserved phenylalanine or tryptophan at the end, this CDR3 is likely a read error. The chain employs TRBV6-2 or TRBV6-3 and TRBJ2-5; maybe TRBD2 (6 bases). The end of the DNA aligns better with TRBJ2-7, so the J call may be wrong. Germline lookup yields CDR1 MNHEY and CDR2 SVGEGT. This CDR3 region has 14 residues. Here the CDR3 DNA reads TGTGCCAGCAGTTTGGGACTGGAGACCTACGAGCAGTACTCC. This translates into CASSLGLETYEQYS.

This clonotype was recorded a few times. The rearrangement links TRBV29-1 to TRBJ2-2, with D perhaps TRBD2 (5 bases). Germline CDR1 SQVTM, CDR2 ANQGSEA. V shed 6 bases and J shed 2 bases, with 13 bases lying between them. The CDR3 runs 14 residues. CDR3 in DNA: TGCAGCGTGTGGGCGGGTGTAAACACCGGGGAGCTGTTTTTT. Amino acid sequence: CSVWAGVNTGELFF.

This clonotype was seen only a few times. The rearrangement uses TRBV4-2 and TRBJ1-2, with TRBD1 matching 7 bases. The germline CDR1 and CDR2 sequences are LGHNA and YNFKEQ. The V and J ends lost 2 bases and 6 bases, in that order; junction bases with no gene match: 6. This CDR3 is 14 amino acids long. CDR3 coding DNA: TGTGCCAGCAGCCAAAGACAGGGACTTCATGGCTACACCTTC. Translated, it gives CASSQRQGLHGYTF.

The gene calls are TRBV7-2 and TRBJ1-2, with 7 bases that match TRBD1. V shed 5 bases, J shed 8 bases, and the junction held 11 bases outside the gene matches. The CDR3 contains 14 residues. CDR1 and CDR2 from the germline V gene are SGHTA and FQGNSA. This CDR3 is CASSQGTDRWGYTF. Here the CDR3 DNA reads TGTGCCAGCAGCCAAGGGACAGACCGGTGGGGCTACACCTTC.

For the CDR3, the DNA is TGCGCCAGCAGTCCCGGACAGGGGCCCCTCCACGAGCAGTACTTC. It specifies CASSPGQGPLHEQYF. J is TRBJ2-5 and V is TRBV5-1, with 9 bases aligning to TRBD1. Judging by the DNA end, TRBJ2-7 fits better; the J call may be wrong. The CDR3 consists of 15 residues. Germline lookup yields CDR1 SGHRS and CDR2 YFSETQ.

The CDR3 reads CASSPWDSSYNEQFF. The CDR3, as DNA: TGCGCCAGCAGCCCCTGGGACAGCTCCTACAATGAGCAGTTCTTC. J is TRBJ2-1 and V is TRBV5-1; TRBD1 agrees at 7 bases. CDR1 is SGHRS and CDR2 is YFSETQ in the germline V gene. This CDR3 is built from 15 residues. V trimming: 4 bases; J trimming: 0 bases; junction bases outside the gene matches: 4. Complete variable domain (other parts from reference TRBV5-1 and TRBJ2-1): KAGVTQTPRYLIKTRGQQVTLSCSPISGHRSVSWYQQTPGQGLQFLFEYFSETQRNKGNFPGRFSGRQFSNSRSEMNVSTLELGDSALYLCASSPWDSSYNEQFFGPGTRLTVL.

Only a few counts were recorded for this clonotype. The chain recombines TRBV15 with TRBJ2-5; D is perhaps TRBD1 or TRBD2 (5 bases each). This CDR3 region has 15 residues. V was cut by 0 bases and J by 5 bases, with 13 bases left in between. The germline gives CDR1 LNHNV, CDR2 YYDKDF (reference sequence). CDR3 sequence: CATSRDQGRVETQYF. In nucleotides, the CDR3 is TGTGCCACCAGCAGAGATCAGGGACGAGTGGAGACCCAGTACTTC.

Many counts were recorded for this clonotype. The rearrangement joins TRBV20-1 to TRBJ2-7; 9 bases agree with TRBD1. The CDR3 runs 17 residues. The ends lost 2 bases at V and 2 bases at J; junction bases unmatched: 13. Germline V gene sequence: CDR1 DFQATT, CDR2 SNEGSKA (reference sequence). The CDR3 DNA sequence: TGCAGTGCTAGAACGTTTGGACAGGGGATAGGAACCTACGAGCAGTACTTC. Its translation is CSARTFGQGIGTYEQYF.

Only a few counts were recorded for this clonotype. The chain combines TRBV29-1 with TRBJ1-2, with D possibly matching TRBD1 (6 bases). The germline V gene has CDR1 SQVTM and CDR2 ANQGSEA. Trimming pared 4 bases from V and 8 bases from J, leaving 20 bases between. The CDR3 is made up of 14 amino acids. DNA of the CDR3: TGCAGCGTTGGGGGGGGGCCCCGGGATCAAGGCTACACCTTC. This codes for CSVGGGPRDQGYTF.

To note about this clonotype: A much larger clone is a single base away; this may be a read error. The chain combines TRBV29-1 with TRBJ1-2; no clear D. V dropped 7 bases and J dropped 3 bases, with 12 bases sitting between them. The V gene's germline CDR1 is SQVTM and CDR2 ANQGSEA. The length of the CDR3 is 12 residues. CDR3 DNA sequence: TGCAGCGGAAGGATAGGCGACTATGGCTACACCTTC. Its protein is CSGRIGDYGYTF.